These 2 T cell receptor beta chains originate from one sample sequenced in a study of T cells after yellow fever vaccination. TCRdb passed the 5' RACE reads through MiXCR, listing each CDR3 protein once. This table holds about 260,000 distinct CDR3 sequences, 10% to 15% found once. This sample comprised CD4+ T cells sorted from PBMCs, obtained 45 days after the yellow fever booster vaccination. Receptors originate from a man aged 25 to 40 who received the YFV17D yellow fever vaccine.

J is TRBJ2-7 and V is TRBV7-8; TRBD2 is a possible D gene (6 bases). Trimming cost V 2 bases and J 1 base, with 12 bases left between them. The germline CDR1 and CDR2 sequences are SGHVS and FQNEAQ. This CDR3 comprises 15 residues. CDR3 region: CASSLSDGTSYEQYF. The DNA for the CDR3 is TGTGCCAGCAGCTTAAGCGACGGGACTTCCTACGAGCAGTACTTC.

The V and J genes are TRBV27 and TRBJ2-6, with D uncertain. Germline-derived CDR1 and CDR2 are MNHEY and SMNVEV (reference sequence). There are 18 residues in the CDR3. Trimming shortened V by 5 bases and J by 2 bases, and 19 bases separated the two germline ends. DNA of the CDR3: TGTGCCAGCAGTAAATCAGGAAAGCCCCTGACTGGGGCCAACGTCCTGACTTTC. Its translation: CASSKSGKPLTGANVLTF.